Described below is a single T cell receptor (beta chain) sequence and its context. Profiled with immunoSEQ multiplex PCR; TCRdb holds only in-frame clones, not every one. The table includes approximately 250,000 clones, 85% to 90% detected once. Cohort allocation depended upon clinical history that participants reported. These data originate in a study of blood T cell repertoires in COVID-19. V lost 4 bases and J lost 0, with 9 bases in between. The CDR3 runs to 14 residues. Germline V gives CDR1 MDHEN, CDR2 SYDVKM. This receptor was identified in a woman aged 30 to 39 with acute COVID-19. This rearrangement joins TRBV28 to TRBJ1-2; tentatively, D is TRBD1 (5 bases). Material: PBMCs or T cells enriched from blood (not recorded which). CDR3: CASSSAGTNYGYTF. The CDR3 DNA reads as TGTGCCAGCAGTTCGGCAGGGACTAACTATGGCTACACCTTC.